This is a list of T cell receptor beta chains from one sample in a study of tumor-infiltrating lymphocytes in primary liver carcinoma. MiXCR, applied by TCRdb to the multiplex PCR reads, yields one record per CDR3 protein. There are tens of thousands of distinct CDR3 sequences in the sample; about 80% occur only once, and approximately 30% lies in the top ten. Sequenced input: liver tumor tissue from sampling region 3. The receptor set was obtained from a man aged 35 to 55 with primary liver carcinoma and hepatitis B virus infection. The CDR3 runs from the conserved cysteine through the conserved F or W. Each record gives: D gene, clone size, CDR3 length, V gene, J gene, CDR3 DNA, CDR3 protein. A D gene is named only where the DNA matches it firmly. Where a row states a size, it is once, few, many or the class of an expanded clone; other rows omit it.

d_gene: TRBD2; abundance: many; len: 15; v_gene: TRBV5-1; j_gene: TRBJ2-7; CDR3nt: TGCGCCAGCAGCTCTAGCGGGAGCGCCACCTACGGGCAGTACTTC; CDR3aa: CASSSSGSATYGQYF
d_gene: NA; abundance: NA; len: 15; v_gene: TRBV7-8; j_gene: TRBJ1-2; CDR3nt: TGTGCCGGTAGCTGGCGGACAAGGAACCACTATGACTACACCTTC; CDR3aa: CAGSWRTRNHYDYTF
d_gene: TRBD2; abundance: NA; len: 15; v_gene: TRBV6-5; j_gene: TRBJ2-7; CDR3nt: TGTATCAGCAGTTACTCTAGCGGGGAACCCTACGAGCAGTACTTC; CDR3aa: CISSYSSGEPYEQYF
d_gene: TRBD2; abundance: NA; len: 12; v_gene: TRBV4-1; j_gene: TRBJ2-1; CDR3nt: TGCGATAGCAGCCAAGCGGGAGGTGAGCAGTTCTTC; CDR3aa: CDSSQAGGEQFF
d_gene: NA; abundance: NA; len: 13; v_gene: TRBV12-3/TRBV12-4; j_gene: TRBJ2-5; CDR3nt: TGTGCCAGCGGTCTGGGGGGCGGGAAGACCCAGTACTTC; CDR3aa: CASGLGGGKTQYF
d_gene: TRBD1; abundance: once; len: 19; v_gene: TRBV5-1; j_gene: TRBJ1-4; CDR3nt: TGCGCCAGCAGCTCGGCTGTCTTAGAGCCGGGACAGGACGGTGAAGAACTGTTTTTT; CDR3aa: CASSSAVLEPGQDGEELFF
d_gene: NA; abundance: NA; len: 14; v_gene: TRBV29-1; j_gene: TRBJ2-3; CDR3nt: TGCAGTGTTTCAGAAGGGCCGGTGGGAGATACGCAGTATTTT; CDR3aa: CSVSEGPVGDTQYF
d_gene: TRBD2; abundance: NA; len: 15; v_gene: TRBV7-3; j_gene: TRBJ2-1; CDR3nt: TGTGCCAGCAGTCCTAGCGGGATTTCCTACAATGACCAGTTCTTC; CDR3aa: CASSPSGISYNDQFF
d_gene: NA; abundance: NA; len: 15; v_gene: TRBV7-9; j_gene: TRBJ2-2; CDR3nt: TGTGCCAGCAACCCTGGGGGACTCTACACCGGGGAGCTGTTTTTT; CDR3aa: CASNPGGLYTGELFF
d_gene: NA; abundance: NA; len: 16; v_gene: TRBV6-5; j_gene: TRBJ2-1; CDR3nt: TGTGCCAGCAGTTACACGAAGGGTGGTATCTACAATGAGCAGTTCTTC; CDR3aa: CASSYTKGGIYNEQFF
d_gene: TRBD1; abundance: NA; len: 15; v_gene: TRBV6-1; j_gene: TRBJ2-5; CDR3nt: TGTGCCAGAAGTGTCGGGACAGGGGGCCAAGAGACCCAGTACTTC; CDR3aa: CARSVGTGGQETQYF
d_gene: NA; abundance: many; len: 13; v_gene: TRBV29-1; j_gene: TRBJ2-3; CDR3nt: TGCAGCGTTGAAGAAACTAGCACAGATACGCAGTATTTT; CDR3aa: CSVEETSTDTQYF
d_gene: NA; abundance: NA; len: 13; v_gene: TRBV29-1; j_gene: TRBJ2-2; CDR3nt: TGCAGCTACGTTTTCGACCAAGCCGGGGAGCTGTTTTTT; CDR3aa: CSYVFDQAGELFF
d_gene: NA; abundance: once; len: 15; v_gene: TRBV11-1; j_gene: TRBJ2-7; CDR3nt: TGTGCCAGCAGCTTAGGGGCGACCGTGTCCTACAAGCAGTATTTC; CDR3aa: CASSLGATVSYKQYF
d_gene: NA; abundance: NA; len: 15; v_gene: TRBV11-2; j_gene: TRBJ2-1; CDR3nt: TGTGCCTGCGTATTAGGAGACCTCCGGGAACATGAGCAGTTCTTC; CDR3aa: CACVLGDLREHEQFF
d_gene: NA; abundance: NA; len: 15; v_gene: TRBV4-2; j_gene: TRBJ2-1; CDR3nt: TGTGCCAGCAGCCAAGATGTTAACACCGAGGATGAGCAGTGCTTC; CDR3aa: CASSQDVNTEDEQCF
d_gene: NA; abundance: many; len: 13; v_gene: TRBV6-1; j_gene: TRBJ2-5; CDR3nt: TGTGCCAGCAGTGAAGGGACAGTGCAGACCCAGTACTTC; CDR3aa: CASSEGTVQTQYF
d_gene: NA; abundance: many; len: 15; v_gene: TRBV28; j_gene: TRBJ2-7; CDR3nt: TGTGCCAGCAGTCTCCCGGGACCCGCAACCTACGAGCAGTACTTC; CDR3aa: CASSLPGPATYEQYF
d_gene: NA; abundance: NA; len: 15; v_gene: TRBV6-6; j_gene: TRBJ2-3; CDR3nt: TGTGCCAGCAGCCCCGGGCATCCCGGCACAGATACGCAGTATTTT; CDR3aa: CASSPGHPGTDTQYF
d_gene: NA; abundance: many; len: 16; v_gene: TRBV29-1; j_gene: TRBJ2-3; CDR3nt: TGCAGCGTTGGGTACCAGGACCACGGCTACACAGATACGCAGTATTTT; CDR3aa: CSVGYQDHGYTDTQYF
d_gene: TRBD1; abundance: NA; len: 15; v_gene: TRBV29-1; j_gene: TRBJ2-7; CDR3nt: TGCGGCGTTGAACTTGGGGACAGGGGGAACTATGAGCAGTACTTC; CDR3aa: CGVELGDRGNYEQYF
d_gene: NA; abundance: NA; len: 13; v_gene: TRBV28; j_gene: TRBJ2-7; CDR3nt: TGTGCCATCTCCCGCCAATTCGTCTGCGTGCAGTACTTC; CDR3aa: CAISRQFVCVQYF
d_gene: NA; abundance: NA; len: 13; v_gene: TRBV29-1; j_gene: TRBJ2-7; CDR3nt: TGCAATGCAAGGCAGACAGTCCATGACGAGCAGTACTTC; CDR3aa: CNARQTVHDEQYF
d_gene: TRBD2; abundance: NA; len: 14; v_gene: TRBV19; j_gene: TRBJ2-1; CDR3nt: TGTGCCACTAGTGGGGGACTCCTGGGAGGGGAGCAGTTCTTC; CDR3aa: CATSGGLLGGEQFF
d_gene: NA; abundance: NA; len: 13; v_gene: TRBV19; j_gene: TRBJ2-2; CDR3nt: TGTGCCAGTAGTATCGCGGCCACCGGGGAGCTGTTTTTT; CDR3aa: CASSIAATGELFF
d_gene: NA; abundance: medium-sized; len: 15; v_gene: TRBV11-2; j_gene: TRBJ2-1; CDR3nt: TGTGCCAGCAGCCCTACTGGGAGCTCCTACAATGAGCAGTTCTTC; CDR3aa: CASSPTGSSYNEQFF
d_gene: NA; abundance: many; len: 14; v_gene: TRBV30; j_gene: TRBJ2-7; CDR3nt: TGTGCCTGGAACGACTTATTGGACGGCTACGAGCAGTACTTC; CDR3aa: CAWNDLLDGYEQYF
d_gene: NA; abundance: NA; len: 15; v_gene: TRBV6-6; j_gene: TRBJ1-1; CDR3nt: TGTACCAGCAGTTACGAGTCTGCAGTCAACACTGAAGCTTTCTTT; CDR3aa: CTSSYESAVNTEAFF
d_gene: NA; abundance: NA; len: 17; v_gene: TRBV5-5; j_gene: TRBJ2-7; CDR3nt: TGTGCCAGCAGCTTGGCGGCGAGGACAAGGGGAATCTACGAACAGTACTTC; CDR3aa: CASSLAARTRGIYEQYF
d_gene: TRBD1; abundance: many; len: 19; v_gene: TRBV29-1; j_gene: TRBJ1-1; CDR3nt: TGCAGCGTTGAAGCTCACCGGGACAGGGGGCCTCGACTGAACACTGAAGCTTTCTTT; CDR3aa: CSVEAHRDRGPRLNTEAFF
d_gene: NA; abundance: once; len: 13; v_gene: TRBV12-3/TRBV12-4; j_gene: TRBJ1-2; CDR3nt: TGTGCCAGCCGTGAAATGACAGGTGCTAGTGACACCTTC; CDR3aa: CASREMTGASDTF
d_gene: NA; abundance: NA; len: 13; v_gene: TRBV11-2; j_gene: TRBJ1-2; CDR3nt: TGTGCCAGCACATTAGACGGGAACTATGGCTACACCTTC; CDR3aa: CASTLDGNYGYTF
d_gene: TRBD1; abundance: NA; len: 14; v_gene: TRBV12-3/TRBV12-4; j_gene: TRBJ1-6; CDR3nt: TGTACCAGTAGTGGGACGGGACAGGGGATACCCCTCCACTTT; CDR3aa: CTSSGTGQGIPLHF
d_gene: NA; abundance: NA; len: 12; v_gene: TRBV30; j_gene: TRBJ2-1; CDR3nt: TGTGCCGGAGAGTCTAGAGACAATGAGCAGTTCTTC; CDR3aa: CAGESRDNEQFF
d_gene: TRBD2; abundance: NA; len: 18; v_gene: TRBV4-2; j_gene: TRBJ2-7; CDR3nt: TGTGCCAGCAGCCAAGAAGTAGCGAGCGGGAGGGTAGCCTACGAGCAGTACTTC; CDR3aa: CASSQEVASGRVAYEQYF
d_gene: NA; abundance: few; len: 15; v_gene: TRBV4-2; j_gene: TRBJ2-1; CDR3nt: TGTGCCAGCAGCCGAGACTTAGGGGGGGGCGGTGAACAGTTCTTC; CDR3aa: CASSRDLGGGGEQFF
d_gene: NA; abundance: NA; len: 14; v_gene: TRBV11-2; j_gene: TRBJ1-4; CDR3nt: TGTTCCAGCAGCTTAGAGGTTGGGGACGTAAAACTATTTTTT; CDR3aa: CSSSLEVGDVKLFF
d_gene: TRBD1; abundance: many; len: 14; v_gene: TRBV29-1; j_gene: TRBJ2-7; CDR3nt: TGCAGCGTAGCCAGACAGGGGGCAACCTACGAGCAGTACTTC; CDR3aa: CSVARQGATYEQYF
d_gene: NA; abundance: NA; len: 15; v_gene: TRBV5-5; j_gene: TRBJ2-3; CDR3nt: TGTGCCAGCAGCTATCCGGATAGAAGCACAGATACGCAGTATTTT; CDR3aa: CASSYPDRSTDTQYF
d_gene: NA; abundance: NA; len: 13; v_gene: TRBV4-2; j_gene: TRBJ2-1; CDR3nt: TGTGCCAGCAGCCAGTTTTTACTTTACAAGCAGTTCTTC; CDR3aa: CASSQFLLYKQFF
d_gene: NA; abundance: NA; len: 13; v_gene: TRBV4-1; j_gene: TRBJ2-7; CDR3nt: TGCGCCAGCAGCCGGAACTACTCCTACGACCAGTACTTC; CDR3aa: CASSRNYSYDQYF
d_gene: NA; abundance: medium-sized; len: 13; v_gene: TRBV29-1; j_gene: TRBJ2-7; CDR3nt: TGCAGCGTTAGGAACCGCGAGGGCTACGAGCAGTACTTC; CDR3aa: CSVRNREGYEQYF
d_gene: TRBD1; abundance: many; len: 14; v_gene: TRBV5-8; j_gene: TRBJ2-3; CDR3nt: TGTGCCAGCAGCCGGAGACAGGGTGGTGATACGCAGTATTTT; CDR3aa: CASSRRQGGDTQYF
d_gene: NA; abundance: NA; len: 12; v_gene: TRBV6-6; j_gene: TRBJ2-5; CDR3nt: TGTGCCAGCAGTTACGGTCAAGGGACCGAGTACTTC; CDR3aa: CASSYGQGTEYF
d_gene: NA; abundance: NA; len: 17; v_gene: TRBV6-5; j_gene: TRBJ2-7; CDR3nt: TGTGCCAGCAGTTGCCGGGACACCAGTAGGCGAGGGAACGAGCAGTACTTC; CDR3aa: CASSCRDTSRRGNEQYF
d_gene: NA; abundance: NA; len: 13; v_gene: TRBV11-1; j_gene: TRBJ2-7; CDR3nt: TGTGCCAGAAGCCATCAGGGGTTTAACGAGCAGTACTTC; CDR3aa: CARSHQGFNEQYF
d_gene: NA; abundance: NA; len: 14; v_gene: TRBV28; j_gene: TRBJ1-4; CDR3nt: TGTACCTGCAGTTTTGGGGGAACTAATGAAAAACTGTTTTTT; CDR3aa: CTCSFGGTNEKLFF
d_gene: NA; abundance: medium-sized; len: 13; v_gene: TRBV11-2; j_gene: TRBJ2-3; CDR3nt: TGTGCCAGCAGCCCGGACTTTACAGATACGCAGTATTTT; CDR3aa: CASSPDFTDTQYF
d_gene: NA; abundance: many; len: 13; v_gene: TRBV6-6; j_gene: TRBJ1-2; CDR3nt: TGTGCCAGCCTAACAGCTTCTAACTATGGCTACACCTTC; CDR3aa: CASLTASNYGYTF
d_gene: NA; abundance: NA; len: 14; v_gene: TRBV11-2; j_gene: TRBJ2-7; CDR3nt: TGTGCCAGCAGCTTAAATGTCACTGCCCACGAGCAGTACTTC; CDR3aa: CASSLNVTAHEQYF
d_gene: NA; abundance: many; len: 12; v_gene: TRBV28; j_gene: TRBJ1-5; CDR3nt: TGTGCCAGCAGTTTACAAGGACAGCCCCAGCATTTT; CDR3aa: CASSLQGQPQHF
d_gene: NA; abundance: NA; len: 19; v_gene: TRBV11-1; j_gene: TRBJ2-6; CDR3nt: TGTGCCAGCAACCCCCGGGGGAACGGTGTTAATTCTGGGGCCAACGTCCTGACTTTC; CDR3aa: CASNPRGNGVNSGANVLTF
d_gene: NA; abundance: NA; len: 17; v_gene: TRBV29-1; j_gene: TRBJ1-2; CDR3nt: TGCAGCGTCACCTGTGACCAGGGGAGAGGGTCGAATGATGGCTACACCTTC; CDR3aa: CSVTCDQGRGSNDGYTF
d_gene: NA; abundance: few; len: 14; v_gene: TRBV25-1; j_gene: TRBJ2-3; CDR3nt: TGTGCCAGCAGTGATCCCGGGCGGGGAGATACGCAGTATTTT; CDR3aa: CASSDPGRGDTQYF
d_gene: NA; abundance: NA; len: 15; v_gene: TRBV12-3/TRBV12-4; j_gene: TRBJ2-3; CDR3nt: TGTGCCAGCAGGCCCACAGGTGGCGAAGCAGATACGCAGTATTTT; CDR3aa: CASRPTGGEADTQYF
d_gene: TRBD1; abundance: many; len: 16; v_gene: TRBV5-4; j_gene: TRBJ2-7; CDR3nt: TGTGCCAGCAGCCATCCTCCCGGGACAGGGGCACAGCAGCAGTACTTC; CDR3aa: CASSHPPGTGAQQQYF